This TCR beta chain came from a study of PD-L1 blockade in urothelial cancer. At the level of the study: Investigators checked blood 3 weeks (second dose) and 6 weeks after treatment start.

Time point: pretreatment peripheral blood. Trimming removed 5 bases from V and 8 bases from J, with 25 bases in between. The CDR3 spans 17 residues. Germline CDR1 reads MNHEY; CDR2 reads SMNVEV (reference sequence). Sequenced by immunoSEQ multiplex PCR; TCRdb stores in-frame clones only, minus some. This sample yields 55,000 to 85,000 clones, of which 84% are seen a single time; 8% to 10% belongs to the top ten. This sample comprised PBMCs, obtained around atezolizumab (anti-PD-L1) treatment. The chain uses TRBV27 and TRBJ1-5; D may be TRBD1 (6 bases). The TCR was taken from a woman in her 70s with urothelial cancer. The CDR3 DNA is TGTGCCAGCAGTATGGTACAGGGAAATCCCATTAGGGAGCCCCAGCATTTT. It codes for CASSMVQGNPIREPQHF.